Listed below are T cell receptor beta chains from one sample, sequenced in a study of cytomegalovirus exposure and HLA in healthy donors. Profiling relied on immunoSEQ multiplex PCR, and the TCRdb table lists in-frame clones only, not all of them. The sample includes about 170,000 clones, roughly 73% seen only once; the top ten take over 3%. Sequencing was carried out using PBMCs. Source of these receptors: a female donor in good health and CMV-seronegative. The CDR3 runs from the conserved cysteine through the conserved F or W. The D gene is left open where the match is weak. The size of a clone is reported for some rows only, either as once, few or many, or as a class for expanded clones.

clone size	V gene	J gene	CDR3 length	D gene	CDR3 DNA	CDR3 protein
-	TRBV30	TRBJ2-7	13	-	TGTGCCCGGTCCCGGGACTCGTCCTACGAGCAGTACTTC	CARSRDSSYEQYF
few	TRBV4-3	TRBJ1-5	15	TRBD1	TGCGCCAGCAGCCAGGAGACAGGGAGCAATCAGCCCCAGCATTTT	CASSQETGSNQPQHF
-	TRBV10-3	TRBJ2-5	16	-	TGTGCCATCAGTGAGTCGTTACAGGCCGCCCGGGAGACCCAGTACTTC	CAISESLQAARETQYF
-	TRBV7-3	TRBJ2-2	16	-	TGTGCCAGCAGCCCCACCGGGTCCCAAAACACCGGGGAGCTGTTTTTT	CASSPTGSQNTGELFF
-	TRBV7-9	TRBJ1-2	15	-	TGTGCCAGCAGCTTAAACAGGGATCCTGCATATGGCTACACCTTC	CASSLNRDPAYGYTF
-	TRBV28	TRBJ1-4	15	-	TGTGCCAGCAGTTTATTACGCCAGACTAATGAAAAACTGTTTTTT	CASSLLRQTNEKLFF
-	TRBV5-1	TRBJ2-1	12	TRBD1	TGCGCCAGCAGGTTGACAGGGAATGAGCAGTTCTTC	CASRLTGNEQFF
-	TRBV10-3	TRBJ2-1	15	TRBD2	TGTGCCATCACAGAAGGGGGACTAGCGTACAATGAGCAGTTCTTC	CAITEGGLAYNEQFF
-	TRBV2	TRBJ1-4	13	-	TGTGCCAGCAGTGACAGGTTGGAGGGAAAACTGTTTTTT	CASSDRLEGKLFF
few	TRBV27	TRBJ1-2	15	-	TGTGCCAGCAGTTTCTCCAGGGCCCCGCTCTATGGCTACACCTTC	CASSFSRAPLYGYTF
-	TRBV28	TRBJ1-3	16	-	TGTGCCAGCACCGAAGCGGGCGGAGTCTCTGGAAACACCATATATTTT	CASTEAGGVSGNTIYF
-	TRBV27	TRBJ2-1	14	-	TGTGCCAGCACCCCTGAGGCAGGGGGGAATGAGCAGTTCTTC	CASTPEAGGNEQFF
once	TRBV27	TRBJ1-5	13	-	TGTGCCAGCAGTTTATCCCTTTCCCAGCCCCAGCATTTT	CASSLSLSQPQHF
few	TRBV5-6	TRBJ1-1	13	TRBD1	TGTGCCAGCAGCTTAGACAGGGGGCTCTTGGCTTTCTTT	CASSLDRGLLAFF
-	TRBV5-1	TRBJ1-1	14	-	TGCGCCAGCAGCCGGGACGGGACTTACACTGAAGCTTTCTTT	CASSRDGTYTEAFF
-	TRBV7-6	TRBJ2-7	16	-	TGTGCCAGCAGCTTAGTTGTCCGACAAGCTAGCTCCGAGCAGTACTTC	CASSLVVRQASSEQYF
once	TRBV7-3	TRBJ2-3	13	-	TGTGCCAGCAGCTCCCACTACACAGATACGCAGTATTTT	CASSSHYTDTQYF
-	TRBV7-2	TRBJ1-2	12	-	TGTGCCAGCAGCGACGACAGCTATGGCTACACCTTC	CASSDDSYGYTF
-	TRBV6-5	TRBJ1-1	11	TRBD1	TGTGCCAGCAGCCGACAGGGGGAAGCTTTCTTT	CASSRQGEAFF
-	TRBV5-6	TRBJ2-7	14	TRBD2	TGTGCCAGCAGCCTTGGAGCGGGGGGGGACGAGCAGTACTTC	CASSLGAGGDEQYF
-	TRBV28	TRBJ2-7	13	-	TGTGCCAGCAGTTTGGACTACCGCGGCGAGCAGTACTTC	CASSLDYRGEQYF
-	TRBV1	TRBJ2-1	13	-	TGCACCAACTCAGGGGCATTCTACAATGAGCAGTTCTTC	CTNSGAFYNEQFF
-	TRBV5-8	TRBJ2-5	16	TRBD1	TGTGCCTCTCGATTGGGACAGGGTAGGGGTCAAGAGACCCAGTACTTC	CASRLGQGRGQETQYF
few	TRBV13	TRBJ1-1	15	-	TGTGCCAGCAGCCCCGAGGGAATACTGAACACTGAAGCTTTCTTT	CASSPEGILNTEAFF
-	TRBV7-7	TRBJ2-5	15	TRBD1	TGTGCCAGCAGCTCGACAGGGAGTGGGCAAGAGACCCAGTACTTC	CASSSTGSGQETQYF
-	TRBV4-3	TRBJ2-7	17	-	TGCGCCAGCAGCCAATCACGGGGGGCAGGGATCCCCTACGAGCAGTACTTC	CASSQSRGAGIPYEQYF
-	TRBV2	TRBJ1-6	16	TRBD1	TGTGCCAGCTTCACAGGGGGGGCGGACTATAATTCACCCCTCCACTTT	CASFTGGADYNSPLHF
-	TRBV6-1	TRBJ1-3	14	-	TGTGCCAGCAGTGAAGCTTCCACCGGGAACACCATATATTTT	CASSEASTGNTIYF
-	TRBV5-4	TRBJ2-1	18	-	TGTGCCAGCAGCTTGAGAAGACTAGATGGGTTTAGTTGGGATGAGCAGTTCTTC	CASSLRRLDGFSWDEQFF
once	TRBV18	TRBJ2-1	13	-	TGTGCCAGCTCAGCGCGGCCGAGGGATCGGCAGTTCTTC	CASSARPRDRQFF
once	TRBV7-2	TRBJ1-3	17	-	TGTGCCAGCAGCATAAAAGACAGGCACCTCTCTGGAAACACCATATATTTT	CASSIKDRHLSGNTIYF
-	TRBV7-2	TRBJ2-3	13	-	TGTGCCAGCAGGGAACAGGGTACAGATACGCAGTATTTT	CASREQGTDTQYF